The text below deals with one T cell receptor beta chain. Its antigen remains undetermined. No base qualities exist here, and no much larger clone lies one base off it. For the CD8 naive samples, CD45RO-negative cells were positively selected for CCR7, yielding a CD45RA+CCR7+ population from which TemRA cells were excluded. The donors were healthy, HIV-negative adults who had no recently reported acute infections or vaccinations. Every donor was a Caucasian adult living in Nashville, Tennessee, USA. Blood was collected by leukapheresis, and PBMCs were isolated by Ficoll-Histopaque density gradient centrifugation and then cryopreserved in liquid nitrogen vapor phase. Analytical flow cytometry was used to check the purity and quantity of every magnetically sorted T cell population. Each sorted fraction had its genomic DNA isolated and then quantified by UV absorbance on a Nanodrop 2000c. Trimming takes 2 bases from V and 5 bases from J, and the germline ends sit 13 bases apart. Measured from the cysteine to the phenylalanine, the CDR3 is 15 residues long. Left in the record is the CDR3 DNA by itself, 45 bases read in frame from the first base. CDR1 is given as MGHRA and CDR2 as YSYEKL, both from the germline V gene.

This specimen belongs to a study of shared clonotypes between healthy human individuals (dated by TCRdb to the early 2020s). Broadly, across the study: Three men and two women, aged 18 to 49 years, made up the cohort. To increase sequencing depth and limit assay-specific biases, different laboratories used diverse techniques to prepare libraries and sequence TCR repertoires. To estimate repertoire size and how much clonotypes are shared between individuals, the study performed deep sequencing of blood TCR repertoires from five healthy adults. Per donor, leukapheresis produced somewhere between about 0.94 and 8.9 billion PBMCs. For each donor, CD4 naive and CD4 memory were each run on three plates, CD8 naive on two plates, and CD8 memory on one plate. The study at large found these results: Pairwise subsampling indicated that sequencing depth was expected to affect the degree of clonotype sharing among donors. When four donors were compared, the shared fraction of clonotypes was 5% to 6.5% for naive CD4, 3% to 4% for naive CD8, 2% to 2.5% for memory CD4, and less than 0.45% for memory CD8. The small number of donors limited the genetic and exposure-history diversity represented. Compared with non-shared clonotypes, the clonotypes found in all four sorted-subset donors had higher generation probabilities. Naive subsets generally had larger estimated clonotype richness than memory subsets did. Rarefaction of sorted-subset datasets indicated incomplete sequencing despite the large sequencing depth. Sampling was limited to blood, and TCR repertoires in tissue likely differ from TCR repertoires in blood.

TCR CDR3 regions were amplified from genomic DNA by multiplex PCR using the deep immunoSEQ assay. Extracted genomic DNA from each cell subset was distributed evenly across all wells of several immunoSEQ 96-well plates, and each plate was treated as a replicate. For sorted subsets, 150 to 250 ng of genomic DNA, equivalent to 25,000 to 30,000 T cell genomes, went into each replicate PCR. The purified libraries were quantified using a Qubit 3.0 fluorometer, sized with a Bioanalyzer 2100, and then quantified again using the KAPA Library Quantification kit. Each immunoSEQ 96-well plate was sequenced on its own single-read 150-cycle Illumina NextSeq 550 flow cell. Concerning the study's data processing: The immunoSEQ output contained only junctional sequences without quality scores, so filtering could not match that applied to full-length reads. Sequences were annotated with PyIR, a Python wrapper for IgBLAST v1.9, and V/J genes and CDR3 were assigned using IMGT germline references. Reads were removed for weak V/J assignments (E-value above 1e-6), missing CDR3, stop codons, out-of-frame junctions, or ambiguous translated residues. V3J clonotypes were defined as sequences sharing the same inferred V gene, J gene, and CDR3 amino acid sequence. Percentage overlap between repertoires was calculated by dividing the number of shared unique clonotypes by the size of the smaller repertoire. RTK rarefaction, the Chao1 estimator, and Recon v2.1 estimates of unobserved clonotypes were used to assess repertoire richness. OLGA was used to compute generation probabilities for all TCRbeta clonotypes that the gDNA method yielded from several donors. Not all clones reach the TCRdb copy of this immuneACCESS table, which keeps in-frame sequences only. Checked studies attribute under half of the gap to unresolved V genes and leave the rest unexplained. That table supplies the V and J calls and clone size; D and trimming were determined from the DNA. The sample table lists hundreds of thousands of clones, roughly 96% of them with a count of one. The top ten clonotypes cover around 0.097% of the sample.

This receptor was obtained from a woman between 25 and 40 years old in good health. Sequenced material: naive CD8+ T cells sorted from blood. What this sample's cell subset or site label stands for: CD45RA+CCR7+. Rearrangement joined TRBV4-1 to TRBJ2-1; a tentative D match to TRBD1 spans 6 bases. Here the CDR3 is given as CASSQTRGSDNEQFF. Here is the DNA: TGCGCCAGCAGCCAAACCAGGGGATCCGACAATGAGCAGTTCTTC.